What follows are 20 T cell receptor beta chains derived from one specimen sequenced in a study of blood T cell repertoires in COVID-19. TCRdb keeps only in-frame clones here, not all; method: immunoSEQ multiplex PCR. The sample records roughly 160,000 clones, approximately 91% being singletons. The specimen sequenced was peripheral blood. The receptors here all came from a man between 18 and 35 years old with acute or convalescent COVID-19.

V gene TRBV27 combines with J gene TRBJ2-1; 10 positions match TRBD2. This CDR3 is 15 amino acids long. Germline V gene lookup returns CDR1 MNHEY and CDR2 SMNVEV (reference sequence). V was clipped by 5 bases and J by 4 bases; unmatched bases: 5. CDR3 nucleotides: TGTGCCAGCAGTCTAATAGCGGGAGGTTACAATGAGCAGTTCTTC. Translating gives CASSLIAGGYNEQFF.

The DNA of the CDR3 is TGCGCCAGCAGTGTTACCAGCGGGTTCTACGAGCAGTACTTC. This sequence encodes CASSVTSGFYEQYF. The genes are TRBV10-2 and TRBJ2-7; tentatively, D is TRBD2 (6 bases). CDR3 length: 14 residues. CDR1 and CDR2 from the germline V gene are WSHSY and SAAADI. V was trimmed by 4 bases and J by 3 bases, leaving 13 bases between them.

The V call is TRBV6-5, the J call TRBJ1-1; no firm D call. The length of the CDR3 is 13 residues. V was cut by 6 bases and J by 1 base, with 9 bases left in between. Per germline, CDR1 MNHEY and CDR2 SVGAGI. For the CDR3, the DNA is TGTGCCAGCAGAGAGAACTCGAACACTGAAGCTTTCTTT. This sequence encodes CASRENSNTEAFF.

As concerns this clone: The same CDR3 is also encoded by other DNA sequences in this sample. The chain uses TRBV9 and TRBJ2-1; the match to TRBD2 covers 11 bases. Germline V gene data show CDR1 as SGDLS and CDR2 as YYNGEE. This CDR3 is 14 amino acids long. Trimming cost V 1 base and J 6 bases; bases outside gene matches: 0. The CDR3 DNA is TGTGCCAGCAGCGTACTAGCGGGGGGCAATGAGCAGTTCTTC. As protein: CASSVLAGGNEQFF.

This chain connects TRBV25-1 to TRBJ1-2, with D possibly being TRBD1 (5 bases). The CDR3 covers 16 residues. With 3 bases removed from V and 0 bases from J, the gap between germline ends came to 14 bases. Germline-derived CDR1 and CDR2 are MGHDK and SYGVNS. In DNA form, the CDR3 reads TGTGCCAGCAGTGAGGACAAGCCAGGAGCTAACTATGGCTACACCTTC. Translating it yields CASSEDKPGANYGYTF.

V gene TRBV6-5 combines with J gene TRBJ1-3; the match to TRBD1 covers 7 bases. Germline assignment: CDR1 MNHEY and CDR2 SVGAGI. Trimming took 5 bases from V and 4 from J; bases not matched to a gene: 8. The CDR3 extends over 15 amino acids. The CDR3 spells CASSLEGQLGNTIYF. In DNA form, the CDR3 reads TGTGCCAGCAGTCTGGAGGGACAGCTAGGAAACACCATATATTTT.

The chain carries TRBV6-5 and TRBJ1-2, with 7 bases fitting TRBD1. V dropped 10 bases and J dropped 0; count of bases not matched to a gene: 8. Germline V gene lookup returns CDR1 MNHEY and CDR2 SVGAGI. The CDR3 contains 14 residues. The CDR3 DNA reads as TGTGCCACCAAGGATGACAGGGCTAACTATGGCTACACCTTC. Its translation: CATKDDRANYGYTF.

This clone showed up just a few times. The CDR3 nucleotides read TGTGCCAGCAGTCCTATCGGGGGAAGCACTGAAGCTTTCTTT. It is translated as CASSPIGGSTEAFF. V and J are TRBV6-5 and TRBJ1-1, with a possible D match to TRBD1 (5 bases). The CDR3 covers 14 residues. Per germline, CDR1 MNHEY and CDR2 SVGAGI. Trimming removed 5 bases at V and 4 bases at J, with 14 bases between.

The CDR3 sequence: CASGLFHIMNTEAFF. The CDR3, as DNA: TGTGCTAGTGGTTTGTTCCACATCATGAACACTGAAGCTTTCTTT. The genes are TRBV12-5 and TRBJ1-1; D not certain. This CDR3 spans 15 amino acids. Per the germline V gene, CDR1 is LGHNT and CDR2 is FRNRAP. V was pared by 2 bases and J by 0 bases, with 10 bases between. The whole variable domain, filled in from reference TRBV12-5 and TRBJ1-1, reads DARVTQTPRHKVTEMGQEVTMRCQPILGHNTVFWYRQTMMQGLELLAYFRNRAPLDDSGMPKDRFSAEMPDATLATLKIQPSEPRDSAVYFCASGLFHIMNTEAFFGQGTRLTVV.

This chain uses TRBV6-4 with TRBJ1-5, with D uncertain. The V end lost 4 bases, the J end lost 5 bases, and 9 bases lay between the germline ends. The germline V gene has CDR1 MRHNA and CDR2 SNTAGT. CDR3 size: 13 residues. CDR3 bases: TGTGCCAGCAGTGTCGAGGTAGATCAGCCCCAGCATTTT. Amino acid sequence: CASSVEVDQPQHF.

The chain couples TRBV7-9 to TRBJ1-1; 9 bases are shared with TRBD1. The germline gives CDR1 SEHNR, CDR2 FQNEAQ (reference sequence). Trimming took 5 bases from V and 2 from J; bases not matched to a gene: 9. This CDR3 has 16 amino acids. The CDR3 nucleotides are TGTGCCAGCAGCCCGGAGCGGACAGGGGTCAACACTGAAGCTTTCTTT. Amino acids: CASSPERTGVNTEAFF.

The V and J genes are TRBV7-8 and TRBJ1-1; TRBD1 matches at 10 bases. Germline V gene lookup returns CDR1 SGHVS and CDR2 FQNEAQ. After removal of 4 bases from V and 3 bases from J, the junction contained 8 bases not matched to a gene. The length of the CDR3 is 16 residues. The CDR3 region has the DNA TGTGCCAGCAGCTCCTCCGGGACAGGGGTGGACACTGAAGCTTTCTTT. Translated, it gives CASSSSGTGVDTEAFF.

The chain links TRBV5-1 to TRBJ1-5; tentative D call: TRBD1 (6 bases). CDR1 and CDR2 from the germline V gene are SGHRS and YFSETQ. The length of the CDR3 is 14 residues. Trimming removed 2 bases at V and 5 bases at J, with 11 bases between. This CDR3 is CASSFWGGDQPQHF. In DNA form, the CDR3 reads TGCGCCAGCAGCTTTTGGGGGGGCGATCAGCCCCAGCATTTT.

V is TRBV11-2 and J is TRBJ1-1; D is perhaps TRBD1 (6 bases). V lost 5 bases, J lost 7 bases, and 11 bases lay in between. The germline gives CDR1 SGHAT, CDR2 FQNNGV. CDR3 size: 12 residues. DNA of the CDR3: TGTGCCAGCAGCCTAGGACAGTATGAAGCTTTCTTT. Protein product: CASSLGQYEAFF.

This rearrangement joins TRBV28 to TRBJ1-1; 7 positions agree with TRBD1. This CDR3 is built from 16 residues. The junction had 11 bases not matched to a gene; V was cut back by 2 bases and J by 5 bases. Germline V gives CDR1 MDHEN, CDR2 SYDVKM. CDR3 coding DNA: TGTGCCAGCAGTTTAAACCCGACAGGGCCCCGGACTGAAGCTTTCTTT. It yields the protein CASSLNPTGPRTEAFF.

V usage is TRBV24-1 and J usage is TRBJ2-1, with 9 bases that match TRBD2. The germline CDR1 and CDR2 sequences are KGHDR and SFDVKD. CDR3 size: 18 residues. The V segment lost 4 bases and the J segment 2 bases; nucleotides outside the gene matches: 11. The CDR3 reads CATSDPNSQRGAYNEQFF. The CDR3 nucleotides are TGTGCCACCAGTGACCCCAACTCGCAGCGGGGGGCCTACAATGAGCAGTTCTTC.

CDR3 in DNA: TGTGCAAGTCGCGCCCGACCGGGACAGGACCAAGAGACCCAGTACTTC. Translation: CASRARPGQDQETQYF. The chain uses TRBV12-2 and TRBJ2-5; TRBD1, as called in the table, went unchecked against the DNA. TRBV12-2 is noted as a pseudogene. This CDR3 is 16 amino acids long.

The rearrangement uses TRBV19 and TRBJ1-6; 12 bases match TRBD1. V was pared by 8 bases and J by 7 bases, with 18 bases of the junction left unmatched. The germline V gene encodes CDR1 LNHDA and CDR2 SQIVND (reference sequence). CDR3 size: 19 residues. The CDR3 protein is CASSKAGQGAYLLNSPLHF. The CDR3 region has the DNA TGTGCCAGTTCCAAAGCGGGACAGGGGGCTTATCTCCTAAATTCACCCCTCCACTTT.

This chain links TRBV6-2 or TRBV6-3 with TRBJ1-2; tentative D call: TRBD1 (6 bases). V dropped 0 bases and J dropped 4 bases, with 9 bases sitting between them. The CDR3 is made up of 14 amino acids. Per the germline V gene, CDR1 is MNHEY and CDR2 is SVGEGT. CDR3 nucleotide sequence: TGTGCCAGCAGTTACTCAGGGGGGGTCTATGGCTACACCTTC. The encoded protein is CASSYSGGVYGYTF.

The chain couples TRBV7-2 to TRBJ2-7; 11 nucleotides agree with TRBD2. This CDR3 comprises 14 residues. Germline V gene sequence: CDR1 SGHTA, CDR2 FQGNSA. V was clipped by 2 bases and J by 3 bases; unmatched bases: 0. The CDR3: CASSLLAGGYEQYF. The CDR3 DNA reads as TGTGCCAGCAGCTTACTAGCGGGGGGCTACGAGCAGTACTTC.